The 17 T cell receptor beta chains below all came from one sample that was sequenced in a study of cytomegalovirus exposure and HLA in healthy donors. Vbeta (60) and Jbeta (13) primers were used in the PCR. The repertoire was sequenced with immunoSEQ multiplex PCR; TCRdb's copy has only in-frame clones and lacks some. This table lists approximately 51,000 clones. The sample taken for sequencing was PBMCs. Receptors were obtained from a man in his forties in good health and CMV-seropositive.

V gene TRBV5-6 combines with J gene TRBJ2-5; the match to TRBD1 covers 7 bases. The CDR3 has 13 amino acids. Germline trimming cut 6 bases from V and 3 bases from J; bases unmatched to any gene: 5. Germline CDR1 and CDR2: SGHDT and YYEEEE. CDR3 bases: TGTGCCAGCACCGGGACAGCGAAAGAGACCCAGTACTTC. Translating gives CASTGTAKETQYF.

DNA of the CDR3: TGTGCCAGCAGTTACGGACAGGGGGAAGAAAAACTGTTTTTT. The encoded protein is CASSYGQGEEKLFF. The chain is built from TRBV6-6 and TRBJ1-4; 10 positions agree with TRBD1. Germline CDR1 is MNHNY and CDR2 is SVGAGI (reference sequence). V lost 2 bases to trimming and J lost 8 bases; unmatched junction nucleotides: 2. This CDR3 contains 14 residues.

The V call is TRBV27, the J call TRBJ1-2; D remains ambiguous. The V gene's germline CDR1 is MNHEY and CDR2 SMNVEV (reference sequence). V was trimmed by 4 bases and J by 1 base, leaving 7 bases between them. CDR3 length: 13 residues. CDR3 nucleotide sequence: TGTGCCAGCAGTTCAACAGTTAACTATGGCTACACCTTC. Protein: CASSSTVNYGYTF.

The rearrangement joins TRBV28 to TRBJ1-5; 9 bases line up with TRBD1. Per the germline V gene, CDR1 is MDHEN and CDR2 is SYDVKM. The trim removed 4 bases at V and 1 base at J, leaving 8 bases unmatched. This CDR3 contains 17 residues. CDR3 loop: CASSSGGQGRSNQPQHF. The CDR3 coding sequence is TGTGCCAGCAGTTCCGGCGGACAGGGGAGAAGCAATCAGCCCCAGCATTTT. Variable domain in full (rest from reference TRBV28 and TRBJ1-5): DVKVTQSSRYLVKRTGEKVFLECVQDMDHENMFWYRQDPGLGLRLIYFSYDVKMKEKGDIPEGYSVSREKKERFSLILESASTNQTSMYLCASSSGGQGRSNQPQHFGDGTRLSIL.

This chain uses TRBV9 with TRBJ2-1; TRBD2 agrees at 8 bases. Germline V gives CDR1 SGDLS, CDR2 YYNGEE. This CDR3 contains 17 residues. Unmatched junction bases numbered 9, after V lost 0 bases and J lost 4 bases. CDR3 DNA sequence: TGTGCCAGCAGCGTAGAAGGGGCTAGCGGGCCGTACAATGAGCAGTTCTTC. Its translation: CASSVEGASGPYNEQFF.

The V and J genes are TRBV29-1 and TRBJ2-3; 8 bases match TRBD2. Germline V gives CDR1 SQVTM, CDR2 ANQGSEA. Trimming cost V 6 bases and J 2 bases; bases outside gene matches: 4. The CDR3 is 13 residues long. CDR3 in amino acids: CSVAGGDTDTQYF. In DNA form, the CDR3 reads TGCAGCGTGGCGGGGGGAGACACAGATACGCAGTATTTT.

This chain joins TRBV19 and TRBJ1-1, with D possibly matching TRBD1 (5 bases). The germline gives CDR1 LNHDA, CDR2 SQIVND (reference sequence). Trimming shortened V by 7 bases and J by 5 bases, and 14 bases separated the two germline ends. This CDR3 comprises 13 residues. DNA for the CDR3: TGTGCCAGTAATCGGGCGGGGGGGACTGAAGCTTTCTTT. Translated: CASNRAGGTEAFF. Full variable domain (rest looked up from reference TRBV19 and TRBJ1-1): DGGITQSPKYLFRKEGQNVTLSCEQNLNHDAMYWYRQDPGQGLRLIYYSQIVNDFQKGDIAEGYSVSREKKESFPLTVTSAQKNPTAFYLCASNRAGGTEAFFGQGTRLTVV.

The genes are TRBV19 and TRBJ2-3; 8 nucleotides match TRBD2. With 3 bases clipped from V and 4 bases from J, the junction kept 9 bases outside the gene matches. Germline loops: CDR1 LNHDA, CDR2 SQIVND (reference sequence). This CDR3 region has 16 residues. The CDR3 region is CASSILPGLGPDTQYF. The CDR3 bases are TGTGCCAGTAGTATCCTCCCGGGACTAGGGCCAGATACGCAGTATTTT.

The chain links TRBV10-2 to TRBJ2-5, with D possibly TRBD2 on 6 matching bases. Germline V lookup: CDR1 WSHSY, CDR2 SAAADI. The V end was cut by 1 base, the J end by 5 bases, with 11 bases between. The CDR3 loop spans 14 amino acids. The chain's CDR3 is CASSEWDSRETQYF. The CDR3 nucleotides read TGCGCCAGCAGTGAGTGGGACTCCAGGGAGACCCAGTACTTC.

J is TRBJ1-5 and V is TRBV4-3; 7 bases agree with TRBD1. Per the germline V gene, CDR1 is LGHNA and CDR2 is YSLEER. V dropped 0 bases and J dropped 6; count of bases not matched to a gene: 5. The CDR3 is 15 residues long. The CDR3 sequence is CASSQDRQGRQPQHF. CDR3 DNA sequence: TGCGCCAGCAGCCAAGATAGACAGGGTCGTCAGCCCCAGCATTTT.

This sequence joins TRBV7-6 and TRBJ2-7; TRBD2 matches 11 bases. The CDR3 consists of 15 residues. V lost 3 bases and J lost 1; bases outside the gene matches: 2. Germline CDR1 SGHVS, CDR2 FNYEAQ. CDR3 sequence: CASSFASGGSYEQYF. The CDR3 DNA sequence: TGTGCCAGCAGCTTTGCTAGCGGGGGGTCCTACGAGCAGTACTTC.

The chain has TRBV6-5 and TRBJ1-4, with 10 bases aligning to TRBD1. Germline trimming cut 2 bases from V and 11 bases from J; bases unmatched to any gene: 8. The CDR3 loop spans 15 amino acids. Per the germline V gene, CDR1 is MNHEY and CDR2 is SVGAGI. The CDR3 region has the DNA TGTGCCAGCAGTTACCGGACAGGGGGGAGAGGGAAACTGTTTTTT. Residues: CASSYRTGGRGKLFF.

The CDR3 DNA reads TGCGCCAGCAGCCCATCAGGGGGCCTAAACTATGGCTACACCTTC. Its translation: CASSPSGGLNYGYTF. The chain links TRBV5-1 to TRBJ1-2; 8 bases are shared with TRBD1. The CDR3 loop spans 15 amino acids. From germline, CDR1 is SGHRS and CDR2 YFSETQ. The V segment lost 4 bases and the J segment 2 bases; nucleotides outside the gene matches: 7.

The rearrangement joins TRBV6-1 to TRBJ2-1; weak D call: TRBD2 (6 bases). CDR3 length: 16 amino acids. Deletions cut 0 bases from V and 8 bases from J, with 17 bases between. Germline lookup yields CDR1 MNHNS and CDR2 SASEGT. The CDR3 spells CASSEAEGQGSDEQFF. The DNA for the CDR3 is TGTGCCAGCAGTGAAGCGGAGGGTCAGGGTTCGGATGAGCAGTTCTTC.

CDR3 sequence (DNA): TGCGCCAGCAGCCACCTCGGTGCTAGCGGGTATGATACGCAGTATTTT. Its protein product is CASSHLGASGYDTQYF. The rearrangement links TRBV5-1 to TRBJ2-3; 8 nucleotides agree with TRBD2. Germline V lookup: CDR1 SGHRS, CDR2 YFSETQ. There are 16 residues in the CDR3. V shed 4 bases, J shed 6 bases, and the junction held 13 bases outside the gene matches.

The CDR3 nucleotides are TGTGCCAGCAGCCCCGGGACAGGGGAGTACAATGAGCAGTTCTTC. It translates to CASSPGTGEYNEQFF. The chain combines TRBV13 with TRBJ2-1; the match to TRBD1 covers 10 bases. Germline V gene lookup returns CDR1 PRHDT and CDR2 FYEKMQ (reference sequence). The trim removed 5 bases at V and 4 bases at J, leaving 5 bases unmatched. This CDR3 has 15 amino acids.

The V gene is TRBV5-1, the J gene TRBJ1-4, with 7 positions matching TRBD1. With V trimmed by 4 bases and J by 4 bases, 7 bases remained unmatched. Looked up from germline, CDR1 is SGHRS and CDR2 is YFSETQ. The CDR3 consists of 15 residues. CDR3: CASSKEGQSNEKLFF. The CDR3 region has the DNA TGCGCCAGCAGCAAGGAGGGACAGAGTAATGAAAAACTGTTTTTT.